The clone carrying this TCR beta chain was recorded once. V shed 5 bases and J shed 2 bases, with 28 bases lying between them. Germline CDR1 SGHVS, CDR2 FQNEAQ. The CDR3 is made up of 20 amino acids. This sample was taken from a study of T cells in tumors and immune-related adverse events. Using immunoSEQ multiplex PCR, the repertoire was profiled, and TCRdb retains in-frame clones only, with some absent. The data contain about 22,000 clones, around 90% of them seen just once; the ten biggest clones take up 1.1% to 1.5%. The receptor was derived from a female donor with metastatic renal cell carcinoma. The chain is built from TRBV7-8 and TRBJ2-1, with D possibly being TRBD2 (7 bases). The source was lymph node tissue, collected from a patient treated with anti-PD-1 therapy. The CDR3 here is CASSPAPRGAQRSAYNEQFF. In nucleotides, the CDR3 is TGTGCCAGCAGCCCTGCCCCCCGGGGGGCGCAGAGATCAGCCTACAATGAGCAGTTCTTC.